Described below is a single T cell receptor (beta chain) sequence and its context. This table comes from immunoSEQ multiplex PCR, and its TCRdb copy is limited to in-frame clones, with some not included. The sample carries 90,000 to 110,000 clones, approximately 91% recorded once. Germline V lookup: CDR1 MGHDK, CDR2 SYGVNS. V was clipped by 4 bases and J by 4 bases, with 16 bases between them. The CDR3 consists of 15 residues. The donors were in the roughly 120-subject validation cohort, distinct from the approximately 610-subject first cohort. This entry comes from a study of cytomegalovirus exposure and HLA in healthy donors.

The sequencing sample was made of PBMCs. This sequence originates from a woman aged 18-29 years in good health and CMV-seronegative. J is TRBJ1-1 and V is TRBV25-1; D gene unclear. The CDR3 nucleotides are TGTGCCAGCAGTGTCGGGGTCAGTCGCCCCACTGAAGCTTTCTTT. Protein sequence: CASSVGVSRPTEAFF.